This T cell receptor (beta chain) was captured by sequencing in a study of OX40 agonist ivuxolimab in advanced cancers. Study observations and caveats: Some nonresponders also had low normalized T-cell clonal expansion.

The data were produced by immunoSEQ multiplex PCR, yet TCRdb's version contains in-frame clones alone and is incomplete. The sample yields 55,000 to 70,000 clones, 70% to 90% seen once. V shed 3 bases and J shed 4 bases, with 18 bases lying between them. The CDR3 sequence is 16 residues long. Germline V lookup: CDR1 SGHDN, CDR2 FVKESK. This clone showed up just once. Antigen unknown. This material consisted of CD4+ or CD8+ T cells sorted from blood, taken in a trial of the OX40 agonist ivuxolimab. The clonotype comes from an adult with an advanced solid tumor such as melanoma, head and neck, liver or kidney cancer. The chain recombines TRBV14 with TRBJ1-2; D is possibly TRBD1 (6 bases). The CDR3 nucleotides read TGTGCCAGCAGCCAGAGCGCGACAGGCGATTTCTATGGCTACACCTTC. This gives the protein CASSQSATGDFYGYTF.